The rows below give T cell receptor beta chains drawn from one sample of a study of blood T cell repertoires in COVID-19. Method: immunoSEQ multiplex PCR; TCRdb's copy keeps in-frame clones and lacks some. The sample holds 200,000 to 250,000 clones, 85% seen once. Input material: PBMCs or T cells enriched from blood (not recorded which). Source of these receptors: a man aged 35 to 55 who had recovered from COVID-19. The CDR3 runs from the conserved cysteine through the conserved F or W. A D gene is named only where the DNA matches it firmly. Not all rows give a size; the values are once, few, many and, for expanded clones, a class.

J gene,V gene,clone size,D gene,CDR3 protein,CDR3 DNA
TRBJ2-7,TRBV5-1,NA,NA,CASSQGGTYEQYF,TGCGCCAGCAGCCAGGGTGGAACGTACGAGCAGTACTTC
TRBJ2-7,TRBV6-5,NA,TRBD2,CASSDSTSGYEQYF,TGTGCCAGCAGTGACTCGACTAGCGGATACGAGCAGTACTTC
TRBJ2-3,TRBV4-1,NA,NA,CASSQERGFLNTQYF,TGCGCCAGCAGCCAAGAACGCGGGTTCCTCAATACGCAGTATTTT
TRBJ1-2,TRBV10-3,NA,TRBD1,CAISESRGTGGVYGYTF,TGTGCCATCAGTGAGTCAAGGGGGACAGGGGGCGTCTATGGCTACACCTTC
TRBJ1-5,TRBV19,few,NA,CASSMGRPNQPQHF,TGTGCCAGTAGTATGGGCCGCCCTAATCAGCCCCAGCATTTT
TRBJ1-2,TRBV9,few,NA,CASSDTGYGYTF,TGTGCCAGCAGCGATACAGGGTACGGCTACACCTTC
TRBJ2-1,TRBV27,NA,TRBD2,CASSFAGTSASSYNEQFF,TGTGCCAGCAGTTTCGCCGGGACTAGCGCAAGCTCCTACAATGAGCAGTTCTTC
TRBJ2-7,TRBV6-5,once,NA,CASSYTGDEQYF,TGTGCCAGCAGTTACACGGGGGACGAGCAGTACTTC
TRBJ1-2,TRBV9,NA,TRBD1,CASSAQGAYGYTF,TGTGCCAGCAGCGCACAGGGGGCGTATGGCTACACCTTC
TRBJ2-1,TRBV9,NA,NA,CASSVDPTDNEQFF,TGTGCCAGCAGCGTAGACCCCACAGACAATGAGCAGTTCTTC
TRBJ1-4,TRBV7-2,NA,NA,CASSYQSGGEKLFF,TGTGCCAGCAGCTATCAGTCGGGAGGGGAAAAACTGTTTTTT
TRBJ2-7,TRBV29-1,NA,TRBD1,CSGDRGSGEQYF,TGCAGCGGGGACAGGGGAAGTGGCGAGCAGTACTTC
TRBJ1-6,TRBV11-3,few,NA,CASSLRGGDSPLHF,TGTGCCAGCAGCCTAAGGGGGGGGGATTCACCCCTCCACTTT
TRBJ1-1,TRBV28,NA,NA,CASSLMVPGTEAFF,TGTGCCAGCAGTTTAATGGTCCCAGGGACAGAAGCTTTCTTT
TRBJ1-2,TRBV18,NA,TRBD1,CASSLRRFRDRGDYGYTF,TGTGCCAGCTCACTAAGACGATTCCGGGACAGGGGGGACTATGGCTACACCTTC
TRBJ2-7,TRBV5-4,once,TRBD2,CASGSKSGTLNEQYF,TGTGCCAGCGGCTCCAAAAGCGGGACGCTAAACGAGCAGTACTTC
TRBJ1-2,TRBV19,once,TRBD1,CASSYLTGDGYTF,TGTGCCAGTAGTTATTTGACAGGGGATGGCTACACCTTC
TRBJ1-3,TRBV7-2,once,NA,CASSAGSRNTIYF,TGTGCCAGCAGCGCGGGATCGCGAAACACCATATATTTT
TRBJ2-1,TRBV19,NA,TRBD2,CASSRTSGSYEQFF,TGTGCCAGTAGTAGGACTAGCGGGTCCTATGAGCAGTTCTTC
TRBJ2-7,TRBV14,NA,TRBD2,CASSHISGSRAYEQYF,TGTGCCAGCAGCCATATTAGCGGGAGTCGCGCCTACGAGCAGTACTTC
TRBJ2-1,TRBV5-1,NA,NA,CASSLASGNDEQFF,TGCGCCAGCAGCTTGGCCTCGGGTAACGATGAGCAGTTCTTC
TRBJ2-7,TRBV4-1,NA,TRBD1,CASSLTDRRSSYEQYF,TGCGCCAGCAGCCTGACGGACAGGCGAAGCTCCTACGAGCAGTACTTC
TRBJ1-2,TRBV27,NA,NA,CASSPRWGGGYGYTF,TGTGCCAGCAGCCCGAGATGGGGAGGGGGGTATGGCTACACCTTC
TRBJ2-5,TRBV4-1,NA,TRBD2,CASSQRREGKTQYF,TGCGCCAGCAGCCAACGGCGGGAGGGAAAGACCCAGTACTTC
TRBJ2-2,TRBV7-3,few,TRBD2,CASSLLAGENTGELFF,TGTGCCAGCAGCCTATTAGCGGGAGAAAACACCGGGGAGCTGTTTTTT
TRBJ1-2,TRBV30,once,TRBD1,CAWSATGGYGYTF,TGTGCCTGGAGTGCGACAGGGGGCTATGGCTACACCTTC